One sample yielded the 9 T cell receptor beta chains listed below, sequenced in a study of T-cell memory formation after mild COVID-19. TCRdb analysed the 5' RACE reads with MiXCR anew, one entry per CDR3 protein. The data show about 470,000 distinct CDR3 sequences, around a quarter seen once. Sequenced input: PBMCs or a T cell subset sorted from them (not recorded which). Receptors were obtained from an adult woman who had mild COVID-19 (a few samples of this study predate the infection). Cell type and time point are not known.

The CDR3 DNA sequence: TGCAGTGCTATCGACGGGGCCAGGTCGGGTACGCAGTATTTT. It translates to CSAIDGARSGTQYF. This rearrangement joins TRBV20-1 to TRBJ2-3, with D possibly called TRBD1 or TRBD2 (5 bases each). This CDR3 comprises 14 residues. The germline CDR1 and CDR2 sequences are DFQATT and SNEGSKA (reference sequence). Trimming left V 4 bases short and J 8 bases short, with 19 bases between.

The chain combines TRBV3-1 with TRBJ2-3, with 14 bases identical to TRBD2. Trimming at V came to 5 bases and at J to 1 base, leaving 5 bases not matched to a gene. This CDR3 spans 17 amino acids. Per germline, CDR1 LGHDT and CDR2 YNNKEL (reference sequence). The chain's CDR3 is CASSNLGLAGGTDTQYF. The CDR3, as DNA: TGTGCCAGCAGCAACCTGGGACTAGCGGGGGGCACAGATACGCAGTATTTT.

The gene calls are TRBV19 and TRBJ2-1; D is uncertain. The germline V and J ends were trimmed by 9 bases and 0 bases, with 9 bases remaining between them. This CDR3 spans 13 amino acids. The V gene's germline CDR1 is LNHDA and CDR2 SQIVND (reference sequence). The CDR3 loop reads CASAASSYNEQFF. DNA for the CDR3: TGTGCCAGCGCTGCGAGCTCCTACAATGAGCAGTTCTTC.

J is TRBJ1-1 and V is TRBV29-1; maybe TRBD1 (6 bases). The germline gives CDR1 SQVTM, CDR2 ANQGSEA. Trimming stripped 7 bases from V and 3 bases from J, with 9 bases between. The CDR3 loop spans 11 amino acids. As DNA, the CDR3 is TGCAGCGCCGAGGGGGACACTGAAGCTTTCTTT. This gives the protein CSAEGDTEAFF. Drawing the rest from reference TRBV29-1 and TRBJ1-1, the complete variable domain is SAVISQKPSRDICQRGTSLTIQCQVDSQVTMMFWYRQQPGQSLTLIATANQGSEATYESGFVIDKFPISRPNLTFSTLTVSNMSPEDSSIYLCSAEGDTEAFFGQGTRLTVV.

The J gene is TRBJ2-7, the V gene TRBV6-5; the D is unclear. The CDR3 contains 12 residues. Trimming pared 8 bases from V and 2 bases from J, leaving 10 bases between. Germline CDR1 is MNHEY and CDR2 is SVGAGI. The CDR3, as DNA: TGTGCCAGCGGTGGGCCTACCTACGAGCAGTACTTC. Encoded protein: CASGGPTYEQYF.

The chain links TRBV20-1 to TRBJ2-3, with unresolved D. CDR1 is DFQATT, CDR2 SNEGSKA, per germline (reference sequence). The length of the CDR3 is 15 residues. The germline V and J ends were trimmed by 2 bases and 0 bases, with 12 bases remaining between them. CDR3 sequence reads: CSARHKRTSTDTQYF. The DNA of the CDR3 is TGCAGTGCTAGACACAAGCGTACTAGCACAGATACGCAGTATTTT.

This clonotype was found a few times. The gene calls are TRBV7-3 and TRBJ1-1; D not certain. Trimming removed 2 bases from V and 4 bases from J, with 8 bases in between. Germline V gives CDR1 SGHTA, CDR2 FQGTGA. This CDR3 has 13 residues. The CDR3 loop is CASSLSTATEAFF. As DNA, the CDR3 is TGTGCCAGCAGCTTATCAACGGCCACTGAAGCTTTCTTT.

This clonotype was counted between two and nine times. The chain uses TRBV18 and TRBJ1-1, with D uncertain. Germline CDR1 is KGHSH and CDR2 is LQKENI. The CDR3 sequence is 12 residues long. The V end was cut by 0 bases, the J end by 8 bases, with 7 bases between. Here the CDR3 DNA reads TGTGCCAGCTCACCACCGATGGGAGAAGCTTTCTTT. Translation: CASSPPMGEAFF.

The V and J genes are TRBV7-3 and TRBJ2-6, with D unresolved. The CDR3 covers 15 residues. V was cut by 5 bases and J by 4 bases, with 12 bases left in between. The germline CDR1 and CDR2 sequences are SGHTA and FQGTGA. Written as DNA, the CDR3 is TGTGCCAGCAGCACCTATGGGTCCGGGGCCAACGTCCTGACTTTC. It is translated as CASSTYGSGANVLTF. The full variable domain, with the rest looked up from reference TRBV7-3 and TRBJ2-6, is GAGVSQTPSNKVTEKGKYVELRCDPISGHTALYWYRQSLGQGPEFLIYFQGTGAADDSGLPNDRFFAVRPEGSVSTLKIQRTERGDSAVYLCASSTYGSGANVLTFGAGSRLTVL.